These T cell receptor beta chains were read from a single sample in a study of blood T cell repertoires in COVID-19. Data came from immunoSEQ multiplex PCR; TCRdb stores just in-frame clones and leaves some out. This table holds about 180,000 clones, about 83% found once. The material sequenced was peripheral blood. Receptors originate from a human donor in a cohort sampled during active COVID-19. Each CDR3 is given with its conserved first and last residue. D genes are given only for firm matches. Clone size is shown for a subset of rows, as once, few, many or a class of expanded clone.

J gene	CDR3 length	clone size	V gene	D gene	CDR3 protein	CDR3 DNA
TRBJ2-7	11	.	TRBV20-1	.	CSARLVGEQYF	TGCAGTGCTAGACTAGTCGGGGAGCAGTACTTC
TRBJ1-1	15	.	TRBV5-1	.	CASSLAEGMNTEAFF	TGCGCCAGCAGCTTGGCCGAGGGTATGAACACTGAAGCTTTCTTT
TRBJ2-6	19	.	TRBV7-9	TRBD2	CASSLGLAGASSGANVLTF	TGTGCCAGCAGCCTGGGACTAGCGGGGGCCTCGTCTGGGGCCAACGTCCTGACTTTC
TRBJ2-2	15	.	TRBV19	TRBD1	CASSDRGPGTGELFF	TGTGCCAGTAGTGACAGGGGGCCGGGCACCGGGGAGCTGTTTTTT
TRBJ2-7	14	.	TRBV7-8	.	CASSLKRDSYEQYF	TGTGCCAGCAGCTTAAAACGGGACTCCTACGAGCAGTACTTC
TRBJ1-2	13	.	TRBV6-6	.	CASSRVDNYGYTF	TGTGCCAGCAGCAGGGTCGATAACTATGGCTACACCTTC
TRBJ2-7	16	.	TRBV6-6	.	CASTSNKGGLSSEQYF	TGTGCCAGCACCTCAAACAAAGGGGGTCTATCGTCAGAGCAGTACTTC
TRBJ1-6	16	few	TRBV7-8	.	CASSLGQGRWNSPLHF	TGTGCCAGCAGCTTAGGCCAGGGCCGGTGGAATTCACCCCTCCACTTT
TRBJ2-1	13	once	TRBV27	.	CASSPWPGNEQFF	TGTGCCAGCAGTCCCTGGCCGGGTAATGAGCAGTTCTTC
TRBJ2-7	14	.	TRBV9	TRBD1	CASSPQGAAYEQYF	TGTGCCAGCAGCCCACAGGGGGCCGCCTACGAGCAGTACTTC
TRBJ2-5	16	.	TRBV7-9	.	CASSLRGSVLSETQYF	TGTGCCAGCAGCCTCCGGGGGAGCGTTCTTAGCGAGACCCAGTACTTC
TRBJ2-7	14	.	TRBV6-6	TRBD2	CASSSAGGPKEQYF	TGTGCCAGCAGTTCAGCGGGGGGGCCAAAGGAGCAGTACTTC
TRBJ1-5	15	.	TRBV2	.	CASVEQTNSNQPQHF	TGTGCCAGCGTAGAACAGACAAATAGCAATCAGCCCCAGCATTTT
TRBJ2-4	15	.	TRBV27	.	CASSSSGLAKNIQYF	TGTGCCAGCAGTTCCTCCGGGTTAGCCAAAAACATTCAGTACTTC
TRBJ1-6	16	.	TRBV7-8	TRBD1	CASSSNRDRGLSPLHF	TGTGCCAGCAGCTCTAACCGGGACAGGGGGCTTTCACCCCTCCACTTT
TRBJ1-1	15	.	TRBV7-9	.	CASSLGRSVNTEAFF	TGTGCCAGCAGCTTAGGCAGGTCCGTGAACACTGAAGCTTTCTTT
TRBJ2-5	16	.	TRBV19	TRBD1	CASSKFGQGGIRVQYF	TGTGCCAGTAGTAAATTTGGACAGGGGGGCATACGGGTCCAGTACTTC
TRBJ2-7	13	.	TRBV7-8	.	CASSLISGYEQYF	TGTGCCAGCAGCTTAATATCAGGATACGAGCAGTACTTC
TRBJ1-5	17	.	TRBV19	TRBD1	CASSILTGGARGQPQHF	TGTGCCAGTAGTATACTGACAGGGGGCGCGAGGGGTCAGCCCCAGCATTTT
TRBJ2-1	16	.	TRBV6-6	.	CASSRPPGATYNEQFF	TGTGCCAGCAGTCGACCTCCAGGGGCGACCTACAATGAGCAGTTCTTC
TRBJ1-6	15	.	TRBV9	TRBD1	CASSAWTGPDSPLHF	TGTGCCAGCAGCGCTTGGACAGGGCCGGATTCACCCCTCCACTTT
TRBJ1-6	15	.	TRBV5-1	TRBD1	CASSLVGTGDSPLHF	TGCGCCAGCAGCTTGGTGGGGACAGGGGATTCACCCCTCCACTTT
TRBJ1-6	17	.	TRBV6-2/TRBV6-3	TRBD1	CASSSGQGASYNSPLHF	TGTGCCAGCAGTTCCGGACAGGGGGCGTCCTATAATTCACCCCTCCACTTT
TRBJ2-2	16	.	TRBV7-3	.	CASSSTVAPNTGELFF	TGTGCCAGCAGTTCTACGGTCGCTCCGAACACCGGGGAGCTGTTTTTT
TRBJ2-3	14	.	TRBV28	.	CASSSGDFTDTQYF	TGTGCCAGCAGTTCCGGGGACTTCACAGATACGCAGTATTTT
TRBJ1-6	16	.	TRBV9	.	CASSVGDTSYNSPLHF	TGTGCCAGCAGCGTAGGGGACACCTCCTATAATTCACCCCTCCACTTT
TRBJ1-1	16	.	TRBV7-8	.	CASSLVLSDRNTEAFF	TGTGCCAGCAGCTTAGTTCTGTCGGACAGGAACACTGAAGCTTTCTTT
TRBJ2-2	12	.	TRBV7-9	.	CASSSDTGELFF	TGTGCCAGCAGCTCAGACACCGGGGAGCTGTTTTTT
TRBJ2-1	11	.	TRBV5-4	TRBD1	CAIPGGNEQFF	TGTGCCATCCCAGGGGGCAATGAGCAGTTCTTC
TRBJ1-2	13	.	TRBV7-3	.	CASSLGQGYGYTF	TGTGCCAGCAGCTTAGGTCAGGGTTATGGCTACACCTTC
TRBJ2-5	16	once	TRBV3-1/TRBV3-2	.	CASSQDGEQAQETQYF	TGTGCCAGCAGCCAAGACGGAGAACAGGCCCAAGAGACCCAGTACTTC
TRBJ1-6	13	.	TRBV2	TRBD1	CASTDRGLSPLHF	TGTGCCAGCACGGACAGGGGGCTGTCACCCCTCCACTTT
TRBJ1-2	14	.	TRBV28	TRBD1	CDRDRDYTNYGYTF	TGTGACCGGGACAGGGACTACACTAACTATGGCTACACCTTC
TRBJ1-4	15	few	TRBV28	.	CASSDNREDLEKLFF	TGTGCCAGCAGTGATAACAGGGAAGACCTCGAAAAACTGTTTTTT
TRBJ2-2	14	few	TRBV6-5	.	CASSREPYTGELFF	TGTGCCAGCAGTCGAGAGCCGTACACCGGGGAGCTGTTTTTT
TRBJ2-6	17	.	TRBV3-1/TRBV3-2	.	CASSPGTSNSGANVLTF	TGTGCCAGCAGCCCCGGGACTTCGAACTCTGGGGCCAACGTCCTGACTTTC
TRBJ2-3	13	.	TRBV3-1/TRBV3-2	.	CASSQPMSDTQYF	TGTGCCAGCAGCCAACCTATGTCAGATACGCAGTATTTT
TRBJ1-1	13	few	TRBV7-9	.	CASSPQGNTEAFF	TGTGCCAGCAGCCCTCAGGGGAACACTGAAGCTTTCTTT
TRBJ2-3	15	.	TRBV4-2	TRBD2	CASSPRLADLNTQYF	TGTGCCAGCAGCCCCCGACTAGCGGATCTAAATACGCAGTATTTT
TRBJ2-7	11	.	TRBV27	.	CASTSGLEQYF	TGTGCCAGCACCTCTGGGCTGGAGCAGTACTTC
TRBJ1-5	16	.	TRBV5-4	TRBD1	CASSLAGQGNNQPQHF	TGTGCCAGCAGCTTGGCGGGACAGGGGAACAATCAGCCCCAGCATTTT
TRBJ2-3	16	.	TRBV19	TRBD1	CASTQRGGRITDTQYF	TGTGCCAGTACCCAAAGAGGGGGCCGAATCACAGATACGCAGTATTTT
TRBJ2-7	13	.	TRBV7-3	.	CASSSQEGYEQYF	TGTGCCAGCAGCTCCCAGGAGGGGTACGAGCAGTACTTC
TRBJ1-2	17	.	TRBV28	.	CASSFRLSRGFNYGYTF	TGTGCCAGCAGTTTCCGCCTATCGCGGGGATTTAACTATGGCTACACCTTC
TRBJ1-1	14	.	TRBV7-9	TRBD1	CASSAGQVNTEAFF	TGTGCCAGCAGCGCGGGACAGGTGAACACTGAAGCTTTCTTT
TRBJ2-7	12	.	TRBV6-2/TRBV6-3	.	CASSYIGYEQYF	TGTGCCAGCAGTTACATCGGCTACGAGCAGTACTTC
TRBJ2-7	14	.	TRBV21-1	.	CARHHRFLGDEQYF	TGTGCCAGACATCACAGGTTCCTTGGGGACGAGCAGTACTTC
TRBJ2-7	14	.	TRBV28	TRBD2	CASISAGGPYEQYF	TGTGCCAGCATCTCTGCGGGAGGACCCTACGAGCAGTACTTC
TRBJ2-7	11	few	TRBV7-9	.	CASSRSYEQYF	TGTGCCAGCAGCCGGTCCTACGAGCAGTACTTC
TRBJ2-3	14	once	TRBV27	.	CASSSRDSLDTQYF	TGTGCCAGCAGTTCCCGGGACTCGCTAGATACGCAGTATTTT
TRBJ2-1	20	.	TRBV6-2/TRBV6-3	TRBD2	CASSYSSAGVVAGRGNEQFF	TGTGCCAGCAGTTACTCGAGTGCGGGGGTGGTAGCGGGAAGGGGAAATGAGCAGTTCTTC
TRBJ1-2	15	.	TRBV7-2	TRBD1	CASSTTGGVMGGYTF	TGTGCCAGCAGCACTACAGGGGGCGTGATGGGCGGCTACACCTTC
TRBJ2-1	15	.	TRBV4-3	TRBD2	CASSQPSGGLNEQFF	TGCGCCAGCAGCCAACCTAGCGGGGGGCTCAATGAGCAGTTCTTC
TRBJ2-1	8	few	TRBV7-3	.	CPGSEQFF	TGTCCCGGGAGTGAGCAGTTCTTC
TRBJ2-7	16	.	TRBV6-6	TRBD2	CASRASGTGGSYEQYF	TGTGCCAGCAGAGCCTCCGGGACGGGAGGCTCCTACGAGCAGTACTTC
TRBJ2-2	14	.	TRBV5-1	.	CASSMELPAGELFF	TGCGCCAGCAGCATGGAGTTACCAGCCGGGGAGCTGTTTTTT
TRBJ2-1	16	once	TRBV4-2	TRBD2	CASSQGGTSSYNEQFF	TGTGCCAGCAGCCAAGGGGGGACTAGTTCCTACAATGAGCAGTTCTTC